Presented here are 9 T cell receptor beta chains from one specimen sequenced in a study of blood T cell repertoires in COVID-19. Sequencing used immunoSEQ multiplex PCR; TCRdb keeps in-frame clones, though not all of them. The sample records more than 60,000 clones, roughly 85% being singletons. Sequencing input: peripheral blood. Receptor source: a human donor in a cohort sampled during active COVID-19.

CDR3 DNA: TGTGCCAGCAGCCTCTCAGGAAACCCGGGACTAGGGGAGGACTACGAGCAGTACTTC. It translates to CASSLSGNPGLGEDYEQYF. The rearrangement links TRBV6-2 or TRBV6-3 to TRBJ2-7, with 8 nucleotides matching TRBD2. V was pared by 6 bases and J by 3 bases, with 22 bases of the junction left unmatched. The CDR3 has 19 residues. CDR1 and CDR2 from the germline V gene are MNHEY and SVGEGT.

This chain links TRBV4-3 with TRBJ2-3; D is perhaps TRBD2 (6 bases). V lost 1 base, J lost 2 bases, and 10 bases lay in between. The CDR3 runs 15 residues. Germline values: CDR1 LGHNA, CDR2 YSLEER. The CDR3: CASSQGAGYTDTQYF. CDR3 sequence (DNA): TGCGCCAGCAGCCAAGGGGCGGGGTACACAGATACGCAGTATTTT.

V is TRBV2 and J is TRBJ1-6; D is possibly TRBD1 (6 bases). Trimming stripped 5 bases from V and 6 bases from J, with 11 bases between. CDR1 SNHLY and CDR2 FYNNEI come from the germline V gene. This CDR3 comprises 14 residues. The CDR3 coding sequence is TGTGCCAGCAGTACGTGGGGGCTTAATTCACCCCTCCACTTT. Translation gives CASSTWGLNSPLHF.

The chain has TRBV5-1 and TRBJ2-6; possibly TRBD1 for D (6 bases). This CDR3 region has 16 residues. The V gene lost 4 bases and the J gene lost 0 bases, with 11 bases spanning the gap. Germline assignment: CDR1 SGHRS and CDR2 YFSETQ. Here the CDR3 DNA reads TGCGCCAGCAGCCCGAAACAGGGCTCTGGGGCCAACGTCCTGACTTTC. It translates to CASSPKQGSGANVLTF.

The chain employs TRBV19 and TRBJ2-3; 12 bases line up with TRBD2. The CDR3 runs to 14 residues. From germline, CDR1 is LNHDA and CDR2 SQIVND (reference sequence). V shed 10 bases and J 2 bases; nucleotides not matched to a gene: 4. CDR3 residues: CATRTSGDTDTQYF. The CDR3 DNA follows: TGTGCCACCAGGACTAGCGGGGACACAGATACGCAGTATTTT.

This clone occurred a few times. The V and J genes are TRBV12-5 and TRBJ2-2; no reliable D call. The ends were cut back, 6 bases at V and 3 bases at J, with 5 bases in the middle. This CDR3 has 12 amino acids. Per germline, CDR1 LGHNT and CDR2 FRNRAP. CDR3 sequence: CASGRDTGELFF. In nucleotides, the CDR3 is TGTGCTAGTGGCCGGGACACCGGGGAGCTGTTTTTT.

V is TRBV5-1 and J is TRBJ2-3; 11 bases map to TRBD2. V lost 3 bases to trimming and J lost 0 bases; unmatched junction nucleotides: 6. This CDR3 has 17 amino acids. Germline loops: CDR1 SGHRS, CDR2 YFSETQ. DNA for the CDR3: TGCGCCAGCAGCTCCGGACTAGCGGGCTTAAGCACAGATACGCAGTATTTT. Protein sequence: CASSSGLAGLSTDTQYF. Together with reference TRBV5-1 and TRBJ2-3, the CDR3 gives the full variable domain: KAGVTQTPRYLIKTRGQQVTLSCSPISGHRSVSWYQQTPGQGLQFLFEYFSETQRNKGNFPGRFSGRQFSNSRSEMNVSTLELGDSALYLCASSSGLAGLSTDTQYFGPGTRLTVL.

The genes are TRBV6-5 and TRBJ1-1, with a possible D match to TRBD1 (6 bases). Deletions cut 7 bases from V and 1 base from J, with 16 bases between. Germline V gene data show CDR1 as MNHEY and CDR2 as SVGAGI. This CDR3 comprises 15 residues. The CDR3 region is CASKTSRGGNTEAFF. The CDR3 nucleotides read TGTGCCAGCAAAACCAGCAGGGGCGGGAACACTGAAGCTTTCTTT.

The rearrangement links TRBV19 to TRBJ1-2; 9 bases align to TRBD1. Germline CDR1 is LNHDA and CDR2 is SQIVND (reference sequence). CDR3 length equals 14 residues. Trimming took 3 bases from V and 5 from J; bases not matched to a gene: 4. CDR3 sequence (DNA): TGTGCCAGTAGTATCCAGGGACAGGGATATGGCTACACCTTC. This codes for CASSIQGQGYGYTF.